Following are 20 T cell receptor beta chains from one sample sequenced in a study of post-analysis software for immune sequencing data (dated by TCRdb to 2015 to 2017). Beyond this particular receptor, the publication reports: Patients showed significantly higher frequencies than controls for several TRBV segments, among them TRBV5-6, TRBV5-1 and TRBV20-1.

The library was generated by PCR. TCRdb records Illumina HiSeq 2500 as the sequencer. To reduce PCR and sequencing biases, unique molecular identifiers were built into the TCR beta cDNA libraries. The raw public reads went through TCRdb reprocessing: fastp at Q25, MiXCR clone calling, in-frame beta chains kept. CDR3 protein duplicates are merged, each entry listing the most common genes and DNA. For this sample there are about 620,000 distinct CDR3 sequences; around 40% appear just once. Around 1.7% of the sample lies in the top ten. Antigens of these TCRs are unknown. Specimen: blood. These receptors were obtained from a girl between 5 and 17 years old with multiple sclerosis.

The rearrangement links TRBV29-1 to TRBJ2-1; TRBD1 matches 8 bases. The CDR3 consists of 12 residues. Per germline, CDR1 SQVTM and CDR2 ANQGSEA. V lost 6 bases to trimming and J lost 4 bases; unmatched junction nucleotides: 2. The CDR3 sequence is CSVGQVYNEQFF. CDR3 nucleotide sequence: TGCAGCGTGGGACAGGTATACAATGAGCAGTTCTTC.

The chain uses TRBV7-2 and TRBJ2-1, with 11 bases that match TRBD2. The CDR3 covers 16 residues. V lost 3 bases and J lost 3; bases outside the gene matches: 4. Germline V gives CDR1 SGHTA, CDR2 FQGNSA. CDR3 bases: TGTGCCAGCAGCTTCCTAGCGGGGGGTATCTACAATGAGCAGTTCTTC. This gives the protein CASSFLAGGIYNEQFF. Full variable domain (remainder filled in from reference TRBV7-2 and TRBJ2-1): GAGVSQSPSNKVTEKGKDVELRCDPISGHTALYWYRQSLGQGLEFLIYFQGNSAPDKSGLPSDRFSAERTGGSVSTLTIQRTQQEDSAVYLCASSFLAGGIYNEQFFGPGTRLTVL.

The chain couples TRBV29-1 to TRBJ2-3; D is unresolved. This CDR3 is built from 15 residues. Trimming shortened V by 4 bases and J by 0 bases, and 14 bases separated the two germline ends. Germline loops: CDR1 SQVTM, CDR2 ANQGSEA. CDR3 sequence: CSVVGRLPSTDTQYF. The CDR3 DNA follows: TGCAGCGTTGTAGGAAGGCTACCTAGCACAGATACGCAGTATTTT.

The chain uses TRBV6-5 and TRBJ1-2, with TRBD1 identical over 7 bases. Germline loops: CDR1 MNHEY, CDR2 SVGAGI. The V gene end was trimmed by 5 bases and the J gene end by 4 bases; junction bases not matched to a gene: 7. The CDR3 length is 14 residues. In nucleotides, the CDR3 is TGTGCCAGCAGTCCGACAGGGTACGGCTATGGCTACACCTTC. Protein sequence: CASSPTGYGYGYTF.

The chain recombines TRBV7-2 with TRBJ2-1; 7 bases are a match to TRBD2. This CDR3 is built from 15 residues. The germline gives CDR1 SGHTA, CDR2 FQGNSA. The J segment lost 0 bases and the V segment lost 7 bases, leaving 6 bases of the junction unmatched. The CDR3 spells CASTARTSSYNEQFF. CDR3 bases: TGTGCCAGCACCGCCAGGACTAGCTCCTACAATGAGCAGTTCTTC.

This clonotype was counted between two and nine times. J is TRBJ2-5 and V is TRBV12-3 or TRBV12-4, with 8 bases identical to TRBD1. The end of the DNA fits TRBJ2-7 better, so the J call may be wrong. The CDR3 has 14 residues. DNA for the CDR3: TGTGCCAGCAGTCCATCGGACAGGGTTTACGAGCAGTACTTC. Amino acids: CASSPSDRVYEQYF.

The chain is built from TRBV7-8 and TRBJ1-1; D is perhaps TRBD1 (5 bases). The CDR3 is 13 amino acids. V was cut by 3 bases and J by 8 bases, with 13 bases left in between. Germline V gene data show CDR1 as SGHVS and CDR2 as FQNEAQ. CDR3 sequence reads: CASSFGTGSEAFF. The CDR3 DNA sequence: TGTGCCAGCAGCTTCGGGACCGGTAGCGAAGCTTTCTTT. Full variable domain (rest looked up from reference TRBV7-8 and TRBJ1-1): GAGVSQSPRYKVAKRGQDVALRCDPISGHVSLFWYQQALGQGPEFLTYFQNEAQLDKSGLPSDRFFAERPEGSVSTLKIQRTQQEDSAVYLCASSFGTGSEAFFGQGTRLTVV.

This chain uses TRBV18 with TRBJ2-6; D ambiguous. V was cut by 1 base and J by 1 base, with 17 bases left in between. Germline assignment: CDR1 KGHSH and CDR2 LQKENI. The CDR3 loop spans 19 amino acids. DNA for the CDR3: TGTGCCAGCTCACCACTCCTTGGAACAGACCATTCTGGGGCCAACGTCCTGACTTTC. It yields the protein CASSPLLGTDHSGANVLTF.

This clonotype was picked up a small number of times. The V gene is TRBV5-6, the J gene TRBJ2-1; 10 positions match TRBD2. The CDR3 has 14 amino acids. The germline V gene encodes CDR1 SGHDT and CDR2 YYEEEE. V trimming: 5 bases; J trimming: 7 bases; junction bases outside the gene matches: 6. The CDR3 DNA sequence: TGTGCCAGCAGAAGGACTAGCGGTAGAAATGAGCAGTTCTTC. This sequence encodes CASRRTSGRNEQFF.

The V gene is TRBV4-2, the J gene TRBJ1-4; tentatively, D is TRBD1 (6 bases). The CDR3 has 16 amino acids. Germline CDR1 LGHNA, CDR2 YNFKEQ. Trimming removed 2 bases at V and 4 bases at J, with 14 bases between. CDR3 in DNA: TGTGCCAGCAGCCAACTGGAGGGGGGATTTAATGAAAAACTGTTTTTT. As protein: CASSQLEGGFNEKLFF.

The chain combines TRBV6-5 with TRBJ2-1; 10 nucleotides match TRBD1. The CDR3 contains 17 residues. Germline CDR1 MNHEY, CDR2 SVGAGI. J gave up 7 bases and V 2 bases, and 11 bases lay outside the gene matches. DNA for the CDR3: TGTGCCAGCAGTTACGGTCGCCCCCGGGACAGGGGAAATGAGCAGTTCTTC. Amino acid sequence: CASSYGRPRDRGNEQFF.

The V and J genes are TRBV6-1 and TRBJ2-5; 7 bases match TRBD1. The CDR3 totals 15 residues. Germline V gives CDR1 MNHNS, CDR2 SASEGT. With 10 bases clipped from V and 2 bases from J, the junction kept 13 bases outside the gene matches. CDR3 in DNA: TGTGCCACAAACCTTCCGGGACAGCTTCAAGAGACCCAGTACTTC. Its translation: CATNLPGQLQETQYF.

This clonotype has more than one count but fewer than ten. The rearrangement uses TRBV10-3 and TRBJ2-7; D ambiguous. There are 13 residues in the CDR3. V shed 2 bases and J shed 0 bases, with 5 bases lying between them. Germline V gene data show CDR1 as ENHRY and CDR2 as SYGVKD. CDR3 DNA: TGTGCCATCAGTGAGCCCTTCTCCTACGAGCAGTACTTC. Protein: CAISEPFSYEQYF.

This clonotype was seen only a few times. V and J are TRBV5-1 and TRBJ2-4, with TRBD1 identical over 8 bases. The J call may be mistaken, given a closer DNA end match to TRBJ2-7. Germline CDR1 and CDR2: SGHRS and YFSETQ. The CDR3 consists of 15 residues. CDR3 sequence: CASSLEGQVTYEQYF. CDR3 bases: TGCGCCAGCAGCTTGGAGGGACAGGTAACCTACGAGCAGTACTTC.

Only a few counts were recorded for this clonotype. V gene TRBV5-1 combines with J gene TRBJ1-5; no firm D call. This CDR3 is 16 amino acids long. V was clipped by 0 bases and J by 0 bases, with 10 bases between them. Germline assignment: CDR1 SGHRS and CDR2 YFSETQ. The CDR3 reads CASSLDRPYSNQPQHF. CDR3 nucleotides: TGCGCCAGCAGCTTGGATCGACCCTATAGCAATCAGCCCCAGCATTTT.

The rearrangement links TRBV12-3 or TRBV12-4 to TRBJ2-3; TRBD1 might be the D (5 bases). This CDR3 contains 17 residues. V was clipped by 5 bases and J by 3 bases, with 21 bases between them. This chain's CDR3 is CASSPAGSRFMTDTQYF. The CDR3 bases are TGTGCCAGCAGTCCCGCAGGGTCTCGCTTTATGACAGATACGCAGTATTTT.

This clonotype occurred a few times. The chain employs TRBV20-1 and TRBJ2-1, with 9 bases that match TRBD2. The CDR3 is made up of 15 amino acids. Trimming took 0 bases from V and 8 from J; bases not matched to a gene: 8. Germline V gene sequence: CDR1 DFQATT, CDR2 SNEGSKA (reference sequence). The CDR3 protein is CSARDLGSGRYEQFF. The CDR3 nucleotides are TGCAGTGCTAGAGATCTAGGTAGCGGGAGATATGAGCAGTTCTTC.

The gene calls are TRBV5-1 and TRBJ2-5; 9 bases are a match to TRBD1. The V gene end was trimmed by 3 bases and the J gene end by 4 bases; junction bases not matched to a gene: 7. The CDR3 sequence is 15 residues long. Germline CDR1 is SGHRS and CDR2 is YFSETQ. CDR3 nucleotide sequence: TGCGCCAGCAGCTCCTCCGGGACAGGGACAGAGACCCAGTACTTC. Its protein is CASSSSGTGTETQYF.

There are a few counts of this clonotype. The chain recombines TRBV7-2 with TRBJ2-3; TRBD2 aligns across 8 bases. The ends lost 6 bases at V and 4 bases at J; junction bases unmatched: 6. The CDR3 sequence is 14 residues long. Germline V gives CDR1 SGHTA, CDR2 FQGNSA. As DNA, the CDR3 is TGTGCCAGCAGACCCCGGACTAGCTCAGATACGCAGTATTTT. Translating it yields CASRPRTSSDTQYF.

This clonotype was counted a few times. This chain joins TRBV5-1 and TRBJ2-1, with 11 nucleotides matching TRBD2. CDR3 size: 14 residues. CDR1 and CDR2 from the germline V gene are SGHRS and YFSETQ. V lost 5 bases, J lost 6 bases, and 4 bases stayed unmatched. CDR3: CASRVGTSGNEQFF. The CDR3 nucleotides are TGCGCCAGCAGGGTGGGGACTAGCGGCAATGAGCAGTTCTTC.